Below, 5 T cell receptor beta chains from the same sample are listed, as sequenced in a study of Ad26.COV2.S vaccination and SARS-CoV-2 variants. Treatment specified: about 20 received Ad26.COV2.S at low or high dose, single or two shots; about 5 received placebo; per-sample allocation not given. After the first vaccine or placebo injection, samples were drawn on day 63. Sequenced by immunoSEQ multiplex PCR; TCRdb stores in-frame clones only, minus some. The repertoire has 300,000 to 400,000 clones, around 86% of them found once; the top ten carry around 3.6%. Sequenced material: peripheral blood, taken in a trial of Ad26.COV2.S vaccine versus placebo. The receptors derive from a person aged 18-65 years who received the Ad26.COV2.S COVID-19 vaccine or a placebo.

The chain couples TRBV3-1 (or the pseudogene TRBV3-2) to TRBJ2-1; D unresolved. Trimming removed 4 bases from V and 0 bases from J, with 10 bases in between. This CDR3 has 15 residues. Germline V CDR1 and CDR2: LGHDT, YNNKEL (reference sequence). CDR3 amino acids: CASSRDPSSYNEQFF. CDR3 coding DNA: TGTGCCAGCAGCCGAGACCCGAGCTCCTACAATGAGCAGTTCTTC.

The chain carries TRBV6-5 and TRBJ1-2; D may be TRBD1 (6 bases). The CDR3 totals 13 residues. Germline-derived CDR1 and CDR2 are MNHEY and SVGAGI. V was shortened by 8 bases and J by 10 bases, with 20 bases between the two germline ends. The CDR3 DNA sequence: TGTGCCAGCGCCTCCGGGACAAAGAGGCTCTACACCTTC. This codes for CASASGTKRLYTF.

With regard to this clone: Other DNA sequences in the sample encode the same CDR3. The DNA for the CDR3 is TGTGCCAGCAGCTTGGGACAAGCGAACACTGAAGCTTTCTTT. This translates into CASSLGQANTEAFF. The V call is TRBV5-6, the J call TRBJ1-1; D is uncertain. From germline, CDR1 is SGHDT and CDR2 YYEEEE. This CDR3 has 14 amino acids. V gave up 0 bases and J gave up 1 base, with 7 bases separating them. Full variable domain (missing parts from reference TRBV5-6 and TRBJ1-1): DAGVTQSPTHLIKTRGQQVTLRCSPKSGHDTVSWYQQALGQGPQFIFQYYEEEERQRGNFPDRFSGHQFPNYSSELNVNALLLGDSALYLCASSLGQANTEAFFGQGTRLTVV.

The rearrangement uses TRBV6-5 and TRBJ2-7; D is unresolved. Germline CDR1 MNHEY, CDR2 SVGAGI. V was pared by 6 bases and J by 2 bases, with 11 bases between. CDR3 size: 13 residues. The CDR3 region is CASSPGITYEQYF. CDR3 nucleotide sequence: TGTGCCAGCAGCCCCGGAATAACCTACGAGCAGTACTTC.

The chain carries TRBV6-2 or TRBV6-3 and TRBJ1-5; D is perhaps TRBD1 (5 bases). This CDR3 has 14 residues. Germline assignment: CDR1 MNHEY and CDR2 SVGEGT. Trimming removed 4 bases from V and 7 bases from J, with 14 bases in between. The CDR3: CASSLSGDRQPQHF. The CDR3 DNA reads TGTGCCAGCAGTTTATCCGGGGACCGGCAGCCCCAGCATTTT.